These T cell receptor beta chains were read from a single sample in a study of Ad26.COV2.S vaccination and SARS-CoV-2 variants. Profiling relied on immunoSEQ multiplex PCR, and the TCRdb table lists in-frame clones only, not all of them. The data contain 400,000 to 450,000 clones, 80% to 95% of them singletons. Sample: peripheral blood, taken in a trial of Ad26.COV2.S vaccine versus placebo. The origin of the receptors is a person aged 18 to 59 who received the Ad26.COV2.S COVID-19 vaccine or a placebo. The CDR3 runs from the conserved cysteine through the conserved F or W. Each record gives: V gene, clone size, D gene, J gene, CDR3 protein, CDR3 DNA. The D gene is left open where the match is weak. A clone size is listed for some rows: how often the clone was seen (once, few, many), or a class if it is expanded.

>TRBV18|NA|NA|TRBJ2-3
CASSPPADTQYF
TGTGCCAGCTCACCACCCGCAGATACGCAGTATTTT
>TRBV11-2|NA|TRBD2|TRBJ2-7
CASSLALTSGYEQYF
TGTGCCAGCAGCTTAGCTTTGACTAGCGGCTACGAGCAGTACTTC
>TRBV13|NA|TRBD2|TRBJ2-3
CASSSGTSGTDTQYF
TGTGCCAGCAGCTCGGGGACTAGCGGCACAGATACGCAGTATTTT
>TRBV4-3|NA|TRBD2|TRBJ2-3
CASSQDRTSGRDTQYF
TGCGCCAGCAGCCAAGATCGGACTAGCGGGAGAGATACGCAGTATTTT
>TRBV13|NA|TRBD2|TRBJ2-5
CASSSTGTKVSETQYF
TGTGCCAGCAGCTCAACTGGGACTAAGGTCAGTGAGACCCAGTACTTC
>TRBV6-6|NA|NA|TRBJ2-1
CASSYRGNNEQFF
TGTGCCAGCAGTTACCGTGGTAACAATGAGCAGTTCTTC
>TRBV6-5|NA|TRBD2|TRBJ2-7
CASSYSEAGGYEQYF
TGTGCCAGCAGTTACTCGGAAGCGGGAGGCTACGAGCAGTACTTC
>TRBV6-1|NA|NA|TRBJ1-5
CASMVPRQPQHF
TGTGCCAGCATGGTACCCCGCCAGCCCCAGCATTTT
>TRBV28|NA|TRBD1|TRBJ1-5
CASIPKLWQGVRQPQHF
TGTGCCAGCATTCCGAAATTGTGGCAGGGGGTAAGACAGCCCCAGCATTTT
>TRBV7-9|NA|NA|TRBJ2-7
CASSFSGPYEQYF
TGTGCCAGCAGCTTTAGCGGACCCTACGAGCAGTACTTC
>TRBV5-5|NA|NA|TRBJ1-3
CASSPSKGLASGNTIYF
TGTGCCAGCAGCCCAAGCAAGGGGCTGGCTTCGGGAAACACCATATATTTT
>TRBV4-1|NA|TRBD2|TRBJ2-7
CASSPTAAGTYEQYF
TGCGCCAGCAGCCCTACGGCAGCGGGGACCTACGAGCAGTACTTC
>TRBV29-1|NA|TRBD1|TRBJ2-7
CSVEDRGYEQYF
TGCAGCGTTGAGGACAGGGGCTACGAGCAGTACTTC
>TRBV7-6|NA|NA|TRBJ1-4
CASSLTATNEKLFF
TGTGCCAGCAGCCTGACAGCAACTAATGAAAAACTGTTTTTT
>TRBV7-2|NA|TRBD1|TRBJ1-2
CASSLGDRNSGYGYTF
TGTGCCAGCAGCTTAGGGGACAGGAACTCTGGATATGGCTACACCTTC
>TRBV30|once|NA|TRBJ1-5
CAWSVDSNQPQHF
TGTGCCTGGAGTGTAGATAGCAATCAGCCCCAGCATTTT
>TRBV29-1|NA|TRBD1|TRBJ2-7
CSVELSGGVSEQYF
TGCAGCGTTGAATTGTCAGGGGGCGTCTCCGAGCAGTACTTC
>TRBV11-2|NA|NA|TRBJ2-1
CASSLSNNEQFF
TGTGCCAGCAGCCTGTCGAACAATGAGCAGTTCTTC
>TRBV4-2|few|NA|TRBJ1-1
CASSQGPTANTEAFF
TGTGCCAGCAGCCAAGGCCCGACAGCGAACACTGAAGCTTTCTTT
>TRBV5-3|NA|TRBD1|TRBJ2-3
CARSLSAGGPFTDTQYF
TGTGCCAGAAGCTTGTCGGCAGGGGGCCCCTTCACAGATACGCAGTATTTT
>TRBV21-1|NA|NA|TRBJ2-7
CASSKGGFAGGPVQSHEQYF
TGTGCCAGCAGCAAAGGAGGGTTTGCGGGAGGGCCAGTCCAATCCCACGAGCAGTACTTC
>TRBV2|NA|NA|TRBJ2-7
CASSEAGYEQYF
TGTGCCAGCAGTGAAGCGGGATACGAGCAGTACTTC
>TRBV27|NA|NA|TRBJ2-3
CASSSVRTERTDTQYF
TGTGCCAGCAGTTCCGTCCGGACAGAGCGCACAGATACGCAGTATTTT
>TRBV5-6|NA|NA|TRBJ1-1
CASSLGHRNTEAFF
TGTGCCAGCAGCCTCGGACACCGGAACACTGAAGCTTTCTTT
>TRBV2|NA|NA|TRBJ1-2
CASREGSGYTF
TGTGCCAGCAGGGAGGGTAGTGGCTACACCTTC
>TRBV5-1|NA|NA|TRBJ2-7
CASSFSGGKSYEQYF
TGCGCCAGCAGCTTCTCTGGCGGGAAGTCCTACGAGCAGTACTTC
>TRBV2|NA|TRBD2|TRBJ2-3
CASSVAGGGKDTQYF
TGTGCCAGCAGTGTAGCGGGAGGGGGTAAGGATACGCAGTATTTT
>TRBV5-8|NA|TRBD1|TRBJ1-1
CASSRTGGNMWSTEAFF
TGTGCCAGCAGCCGGACAGGGGGAAATATGTGGAGCACTGAAGCTTTCTTT
>TRBV6-5|NA|NA|TRBJ1-5
CASSSERVNNQPQHF
TGTGCCAGCAGCTCCGAGAGAGTGAACAATCAGCCCCAGCATTTT
>TRBV5-1|once|NA|TRBJ2-3
CASSFSPPEGADTQYF
TGCGCCAGCAGCTTTTCCCCTCCCGAGGGAGCAGATACGCAGTATTTT
>TRBV27|NA|TRBD1|TRBJ2-1
CASSAPGQGVDEQFF
TGTGCCAGCAGTGCCCCGGGACAGGGGGTCGATGAGCAGTTCTTC
>TRBV6-5|NA|NA|TRBJ2-3
CASSYSSQNTDTQYF
TGTGCCAGCAGTTACTCGTCTCAGAACACAGATACGCAGTATTTT
>TRBV12-3/TRBV12-4|NA|NA|TRBJ2-1
CASSFGQGEQFF
TGTGCCAGCAGTTTTGGGCAGGGTGAGCAGTTCTTC
>TRBV30|NA|NA|TRBJ1-5
CAWSVGGSYQPQHF
TGTGCCTGGAGTGTAGGTGGCAGTTATCAGCCCCAGCATTTT